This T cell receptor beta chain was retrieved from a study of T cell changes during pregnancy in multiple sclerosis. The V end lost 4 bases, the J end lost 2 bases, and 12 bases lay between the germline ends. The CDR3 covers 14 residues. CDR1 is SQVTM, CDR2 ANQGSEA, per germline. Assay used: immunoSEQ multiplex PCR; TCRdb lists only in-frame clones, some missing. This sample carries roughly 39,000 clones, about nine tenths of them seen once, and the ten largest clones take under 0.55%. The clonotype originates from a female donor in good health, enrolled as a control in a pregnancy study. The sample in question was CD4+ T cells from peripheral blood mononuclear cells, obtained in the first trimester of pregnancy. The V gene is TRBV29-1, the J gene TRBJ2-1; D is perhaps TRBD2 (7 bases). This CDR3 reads CSVAPGGAYNEQFF. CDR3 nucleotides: TGCAGCGTTGCCCCGGGGGGCGCCTACAATGAGCAGTTCTTC.